This TCR beta chain was identified in a study of cytomegalovirus exposure and HLA in healthy donors. Overall study context: HLA-typed donors contributed approximately 86 million unique TCRs, which were held in an early data release. Study results and limitations: Solely CMV serostatus was available to characterize immune exposure. In a later analysis, V- and J-gene trimming of beta chains associated with a DCLRE1C missense variant, replicated independently. Investigators reported 150 to 200 TCR beta chains as tied to cytomegalovirus.

The length of the CDR3 is 15 residues. V was cut by 0 bases and J by 4 bases, with 13 bases left in between. Germline lookup yields CDR1 LGHNA and CDR2 YNFKEQ. Remarks on this clone: What it binds is not known.

13 Jbeta primers and 60 Vbeta primers were used for the PCR. Data came from immunoSEQ multiplex PCR; TCRdb stores just in-frame clones and leaves some out. The data contain 120,000 to 150,000 clones, 80% of them singletons. V usage is TRBV4-2 and J usage is TRBJ2-7; tentatively, D is TRBD2 (5 bases). The sequenced sample consisted of PBMCs. The TCR originated in a female donor in good health and CMV-seronegative. DNA for the CDR3: TGTGCCAGCAGCCAAGAGGGCTCGAGGGTTTACGAGCAGTACTTC. Translated: CASSQEGSRVYEQYF.